A single sample gave rise to the 27 T cell receptor beta chains below, sequenced in a study of T cells in women clearing cervical HPV infection. The repertoire was sequenced with immunoSEQ multiplex PCR; TCRdb's copy has only in-frame clones and lacks some. Its listing shows roughly 25,000 clones. The sequenced sample consisted of blood buffy coat. These receptors originate from a woman between 18 and 69 years old with a cervical HPV16 infection that either progressed to CIN3+ or cleared (not recorded which).

Notes on this clone: With the read ending 3 residues before the CDR3 end, the germline J gene is used to fill in that end. The chain recombines TRBV20-1 with TRBJ2-7; 7 bases map to TRBD1. This CDR3 region has 13 residues. The V gene end was trimmed by 4 bases and the J gene end by 0 bases; junction bases not matched to a gene: 3. Per the germline V gene, CDR1 is DFQATT and CDR2 is SNEGSKA (reference sequence). Partial CDR3 DNA: TGCAGTGCTACCAGGGACAGCTCCTACGAG. Translation gives CSATRDSSYE. The full CDR3 protein is CSATRDSSYEQYF.

Remarks on this clone: The missing CDR3 end, 3 residues past where the read stops, is filled in from the germline J gene. The chain is built from TRBV10-3 and TRBJ2-1; 7 positions match TRBD2. The CDR3 length is 16 residues. Trimming took 2 bases from V and 7 from J; bases not matched to a gene: 11. Germline V gene data show CDR1 as ENHRY and CDR2 as SYGVKD. The part of the CDR3 DNA that was read is TGTGCCATCAGTGAGGCCGCGGGAGATGGTGAGAATGAG. Its translation is CAISEAAGDGENE. The CDR3, in full, reads CAISEAAGDGENEQFF.

As regards this clone: The CDR3 end lies 3 residues beyond the end of the read and is filled in from the germline J gene. This chain joins TRBV18 and TRBJ1-1; TRBD1 agrees at 8 bases. Germline V gene sequence: CDR1 KGHSH, CDR2 LQKENI. The CDR3 is 15 amino acids. The ends lost 6 bases at V and 1 base at J; junction bases unmatched: 7. The CDR3: CASSPGQGSNTEAFF. The DNA read from the CDR3 is TGTGCCAGCTCGCCAGGACAGGGATCGAACACTGAA.

A note on this clone: With the read ending 3 residues before the CDR3 end, the germline J gene is used to fill in that end. The chain combines TRBV20-1 with TRBJ2-3; 13 bases map to TRBD2. This CDR3 contains 15 residues. Germline assignment: CDR1 DFQATT and CDR2 SNEGSKA (reference sequence). With V trimmed by 5 bases and J by 6 bases, 8 bases remained unmatched. Incomplete CDR3 DNA: TGCAGTGCTCCGAGTCGGACTAGCGGGAGCGATACG. Translated: CSAPSRTSGSDT. The CDR3 reads in full as CSAPSRTSGSDTQYF.

In terms of frequency, this clone is medium-sized. The sequence runs out 3 residues before the end of the CDR3; the remainder is reconstructed from the germline J gene. The rearrangement uses TRBV7-9 and TRBJ2-5; a possible D gene is TRBD2 (6 bases). Looked up from germline, CDR1 is SEHNR and CDR2 is FQNEAQ (reference sequence). The CDR3 has 13 amino acids. Trimming removed 1 base at V and 4 bases at J, with 7 bases between. CDR3 bases read: TGTGCCAGCAGCTTAGGGGGGGTAGAGACC. It codes for CASSLGGVET. The whole CDR3 is CASSLGGVETQYF.

CDR3 DNA, as far as it was read: TGTGCCAGCTCCCCTGGGACAGTTTCCTACGAG. Translated: CASSPGTVSYE. The whole CDR3 is CASSPGTVSYEQYF. V usage is TRBV18 and J usage is TRBJ2-7, with TRBD1 matching over 7 bases. The read halts 3 residues ahead of the CDR3 end, with the missing end drawn from the germline J gene. Germline assignment: CDR1 KGHSH and CDR2 LQKENI. This CDR3 region has 14 residues. J gave up 1 base and V 6 bases, and 6 bases lay outside the gene matches.

Concerning this clone: The read ends 3 residues before the CDR3 terminus; that terminus is restored from the germline J gene. The rearrangement links TRBV28 to TRBJ1-4, with D possibly matching TRBD1 (6 bases). Trimming took off 3 bases at V and 4 bases at J, with 9 bases between the two ends. Germline V gene lookup returns CDR1 MDHEN and CDR2 SYDVKM. The CDR3 loop spans 14 amino acids. CDR3 DNA, as far as it was read: TGTGCCAGCAGTTTCAGGGGAAATAATGAAAAA. This encodes CASSFRGNNEK. The CDR3 in full is CASSFRGNNEKLFF.

As concerns this clone: The read gets to within 3 residues of the CDR3 end, and the germline J gene fills in the rest. The chain employs TRBV20-1 and TRBJ2-3; a possible D gene is TRBD2 (5 bases). The CDR3 contains 15 residues. Germline CDR1 DFQATT, CDR2 SNEGSKA (reference sequence). Trimming removed 0 bases at V and 5 bases at J, with 15 bases between. Incomplete CDR3 DNA: TGCAGTGCTAGAGATGCCCCCCGGGGAAAAGATACG. Translated: CSARDAPRGKDT. The entire CDR3 protein is CSARDAPRGKDTQYF.

Concerning this clone: Sequencing ends 3 residues short of the CDR3 end; the germline J gene provides the rest. The rearrangement uses TRBV18 and TRBJ1-2, with 11 bases aligning to TRBD1. The junction had 2 bases not matched to a gene; V was cut back by 3 bases and J by 5 bases. Germline CDR1 reads KGHSH; CDR2 reads LQKENI. CDR3 length equals 14 residues. The CDR3 loop reads CASSPGQGVYGYTF. Partial CDR3 DNA: TGTGCCAGCTCACCGGGACAGGGGGTTTATGGC.

Regarding this clone: The read ends 3 residues shy of where the CDR3 ends; the end is completed using the germline J gene. The genes are TRBV13 and TRBJ1-1; unclear D gene. Germline V gene sequence: CDR1 PRHDT, CDR2 FYEKMQ (reference sequence). The length of the CDR3 is 15 residues. Trimming took 2 bases from V and 4 from J, leaving 14 bases between them. The sequenced CDR3 bases are TGTGCCAGCAGCTTAATCCCGCGGGAGGGCACTGAA. It codes for CASSLIPREGTE. The full CDR3 protein reads CASSLIPREGTEAFF.

Comment on this clone: Read sequence stops 3 residues before the CDR3 end, and the germline J gene provides the missing end. The V call is TRBV6-2 or TRBV6-3, the J call TRBJ2-1; 9 positions agree with TRBD2. Germline assignment: CDR1 MNHEY and CDR2 SVGEGT. CDR3 length equals 15 residues. Trimming at V came to 7 bases and at J to 4 bases, leaving 8 bases not matched to a gene. CDR3 sequence: CASTKGGRAYNEQFF. Incomplete CDR3 DNA: TGTGCCAGCACCAAGGGCGGGAGGGCTTACAATGAG.

In regard to this clone: The CDR3 goes on 3 residues after the read ends, and that part is filled in from the germline J gene. The V call is TRBV7-9, the J call TRBJ2-4; possibly TRBD1 for D (5 bases). The V gene's germline CDR1 is SEHNR and CDR2 FQNEAQ (reference sequence). V was trimmed by 1 base and J by 7 bases, leaving 11 bases between them. The CDR3 covers 14 residues. This chain's CDR3 is CASSLVRAGNIQYF. The CDR3 bases that were read are TGTGCCAGCAGCTTAGTCCGTGCAGGGAACATT. The entire variable domain, with the rest obtained from reference TRBV7-9 and TRBJ2-4, is as follows: DTGVSQNPRHKITKRGQNVTFRCDPISEHNRLYWYRQTLGQGPEFLTYFQNEAQLEKSRLLSDRFSAERPKGSFSTLEIQRTEQGDSAMYLCASSLVRAGNIQYFGAGTRLSVL.

With regard to this clone: The missing CDR3 end, 3 residues past where the read stops, is filled in from the germline J gene. J is TRBJ1-1 and V is TRBV7-6; 7 bases agree with TRBD1. V was clipped by 5 bases and J by 3 bases; unmatched bases: 9. Looked up from germline, CDR1 is SGHVS and CDR2 is FNYEAQ. The CDR3 consists of 15 residues. The CDR3 sequence: CASSHLQGRYTEAFF. The DNA read from the CDR3 is TGTGCCAGCAGCCATCTACAGGGGAGGTACACTGAA.

Turning to this clone: The CDR3 end lies 3 residues beyond the end of the read and is filled in from the germline J gene. The J gene is TRBJ1-2, the V gene TRBV19; 7 bases fit TRBD1. J lost 5 bases, V lost 5 bases, and 14 bases had no gene match. CDR1 is LNHDA and CDR2 is SQIVND in the germline V gene (reference sequence). The length of the CDR3 is 16 residues. The chain's CDR3 is CASSPAGGGVRYGYTF. CDR3 DNA, as far as it was read: TGTGCCAGTAGTCCCGCTGGAGGGGGCGTGAGGTATGGC.

As concerns this clone: The read ends 3 residues before the CDR3 terminus; that terminus is restored from the germline J gene. This chain joins TRBV7-9 and TRBJ2-2; D call uncertain. Germline V gene sequence: CDR1 SEHNR, CDR2 FQNEAQ (reference sequence). This CDR3 has 14 residues. The chain's CDR3 is CASSLVARNSPLFF. The sequenced CDR3 bases are TGTGCCAGCAGCTTAGTGGCCAGAAATTCACCG.

About this clone: The DNA ends 3 residues before the CDR3 does, and the rest of the CDR3 is filled in from the germline J gene. V and J are TRBV2 and TRBJ2-2; D is possibly TRBD1 (5 bases). The V gene lost 4 bases and the J gene lost 7 bases, with 13 bases spanning the gap. CDR3 length: 14 amino acids. Germline V gives CDR1 SNHLY, CDR2 FYNNEI. The DNA read from the CDR3 is TGTGCCAGCAGTGGAATCTCAAGGGGCGGGGAG. It codes for CASSGISRGGE. The full-length CDR3 reads as CASSGISRGGELFF.

As to this clone: The CDR3 end lies 3 residues beyond the end of the read and is filled in from the germline J gene. The V and J genes are TRBV5-1 and TRBJ1-3; D ambiguous. Germline CDR1 reads SGHRS; CDR2 reads YFSETQ. This CDR3 has 13 residues. Trimming removed 0 bases at V and 3 bases at J, with 4 bases between. CDR3 DNA, as far as it was read: TGCGCCAGCAGCTTGGCCTTTGGAAACACC. Protein sequence: CASSLAFGNT. The whole CDR3 sequence reads CASSLAFGNTIYF.

A remark on this clone: The read falls 3 residues short of the CDR3 end, and the missing part is taken from the germline J gene. The rearrangement joins TRBV5-6 to TRBJ1-1; D is ambiguous. The germline V gene encodes CDR1 SGHDT and CDR2 YYEEEE. There are 13 residues in the CDR3. CDR3 DNA (partial): TGTGCCAGCTCTCCCTCCAGTCGAGTTGCA. Translating it yields CASSPSSRVA. The whole CDR3 protein reads CASSPSSRVAAFF.

A note on this clone: The CDR3 extends 3 residues past the end of the read, so its final part is completed from the germline J gene. The V gene is TRBV2, the J gene TRBJ1-2; D is unresolved. Between the trimmed V and J ends, which lost 8 bases and 3 bases, there was a span of 16 bases. CDR3 length: 14 residues. In germline, CDR1 is SNHLY, CDR2 FYNNEI. Partial CDR3 DNA: TGTGCCAGCCCCAGAAACGCGGTAGACTATGGC. Translated, it gives CASPRNAVDYG. In full, the CDR3 is CASPRNAVDYGYTF. Drawing the rest from reference TRBV2 and TRBJ1-2, the complete variable domain is EPEVTQTPSHQVTQMGQEVILRCVPISNHLYFYWYRQILGQKVEFLVSFYNNEISEKSEIFDDQFSVERPDGSNFTLKIRSTKLEDSAMYFCASPRNAVDYGYTFGSGTRLTVV.

Notes on this clone: The CDR3 is cut off 3 residues early in the read; its end comes from the germline J gene. V and J are TRBV7-9 and TRBJ2-5; 10 positions match TRBD2. V was clipped by 4 bases and J by 2 bases; unmatched bases: 1. The CDR3 contains 14 residues. Germline assignment: CDR1 SEHNR and CDR2 FQNEAQ (reference sequence). The DNA read from the CDR3 is TGTGCCAGCAGCTGGACTAGCGGACAAGAGACC. Its translation is CASSWTSGQET. The CDR3 in its entirety is CASSWTSGQETQYF.

In terms of frequency, this clone is medium-sized. The CDR3 is cut off 3 residues early in the read; its end comes from the germline J gene. The chain recombines TRBV24-1 with TRBJ2-7, with 8 nucleotides matching TRBD1. CDR1 is KGHDR and CDR2 is SFDVKD in the germline V gene. The trim removed 6 bases at V and 4 bases at J, leaving 7 bases unmatched. The CDR3 consists of 14 residues. CDR3 protein: CATSPGGVRYEQYF. The DNA read from the CDR3 is TGTGCCACCAGTCCAGGGGGCGTGAGGTACGAG.

With regard to this clone: From the germline J gene comes the end of the CDR3, since the read stops 3 residues before it. The chain combines TRBV4-2 with TRBJ1-1; D is unclear. This CDR3 is 20 amino acids long. V lost 4 bases to trimming and J lost 2 bases, with 29 bases between them. Germline CDR1 LGHNA, CDR2 YNFKEQ. The part of the CDR3 DNA that was read is TGTGCCAGCAGCCCTGCATGGAGCGGCCAAAGGGATCGGGCTAACACTGAA. It is translated as CASSPAWSGQRDRANTE. The whole CDR3 region reads CASSPAWSGQRDRANTEAFF.

On this clone: The CDR3 end is not reached by the read, which stops 3 residues before it; the germline J gene fills it in. The chain links TRBV6-1 to TRBJ2-3, with 10 nucleotides matching TRBD1. The CDR3 consists of 16 residues. Germline assignment: CDR1 MNHNS and CDR2 SASEGT. The covered CDR3 bases are TGTGCCAGCAGTGAATGGGACAGGGGCTATAGGGAGACG. It encodes CASSEWDRGYRET. The CDR3, in full, reads CASSEWDRGYRETQYF.

Note on this clone: The read finishes 3 residues shy of the CDR3 end, and the germline J gene is used to complete it. This chain connects TRBV2 to TRBJ1-5; 8 bases agree with TRBD1. This CDR3 region has 19 residues. Germline CDR1 is SNHLY and CDR2 is FYNNEI. Germline trimming cut 5 bases from V and 0 bases from J; bases unmatched to any gene: 15. The CDR3 region is CASSRPGQGGGHSNQPQHF. CDR3 DNA, as far as it was read: TGTGCCAGCAGTCGCCCAGGACAGGGAGGAGGCCATAGCAATCAGCCC. The entire variable domain, with the rest obtained from reference TRBV2 and TRBJ1-5, is as follows: EPEVTQTPSHQVTQMGQEVILRCVPISNHLYFYWYRQILGQKVEFLVSFYNNEISEKSEIFDDQFSVERPDGSNFTLKIRSTKLEDSAMYFCASSRPGQGGGHSNQPQHFGDGTRLSIL.

Concerning this clone: The CDR3 end is not reached by the read, which stops 3 residues before it; the germline J gene fills it in. The chain joins TRBV20-1 to TRBJ2-5, with TRBD1 as a possible D gene (6 bases). V lost 1 base to trimming and J lost 5 bases, with 14 bases between them. CDR3 length: 14 amino acids. Germline-derived CDR1 and CDR2 are DFQATT and SNEGSKA (reference sequence). Partial CDR3 DNA: TGCAGTGCTAGAGCCCAAGGGACACACGAGACC. This translates into CSARAQGTHET. The CDR3 reads in full as CSARAQGTHETQYF.

With respect to this clone: The CDR3 end lies 3 residues beyond the end of the read and is filled in from the germline J gene. The J gene is TRBJ2-3, the V gene TRBV2; 8 positions agree with TRBD2. Per germline, CDR1 SNHLY and CDR2 FYNNEI. V lost 2 bases and J lost 7; bases outside the gene matches: 14. CDR3 length: 17 residues. The CDR3 DNA, read in part, is TGTGCCAGCAGTGAACGAGCGGGAGTGACAAGTAAGAATACG. It is translated as CASSERAGVTSKNT. The full CDR3 reads CASSERAGVTSKNTQYF.

A note on this clone: With the read ending 3 residues before the CDR3 end, the germline J gene is used to fill in that end. V usage is TRBV13 and J usage is TRBJ2-7, with TRBD1 matching 7 bases. V shed 5 bases, J shed 3 bases, and the junction held 13 bases outside the gene matches. In germline, CDR1 is PRHDT, CDR2 FYEKMQ (reference sequence). The CDR3 has 16 residues. The DNA read from the CDR3 is TGTGCCAGCAGCCTAAAGCCGACAGGGCAGAACTACGAG. Protein product: CASSLKPTGQNYE. The whole CDR3 protein is CASSLKPTGQNYEQYF.